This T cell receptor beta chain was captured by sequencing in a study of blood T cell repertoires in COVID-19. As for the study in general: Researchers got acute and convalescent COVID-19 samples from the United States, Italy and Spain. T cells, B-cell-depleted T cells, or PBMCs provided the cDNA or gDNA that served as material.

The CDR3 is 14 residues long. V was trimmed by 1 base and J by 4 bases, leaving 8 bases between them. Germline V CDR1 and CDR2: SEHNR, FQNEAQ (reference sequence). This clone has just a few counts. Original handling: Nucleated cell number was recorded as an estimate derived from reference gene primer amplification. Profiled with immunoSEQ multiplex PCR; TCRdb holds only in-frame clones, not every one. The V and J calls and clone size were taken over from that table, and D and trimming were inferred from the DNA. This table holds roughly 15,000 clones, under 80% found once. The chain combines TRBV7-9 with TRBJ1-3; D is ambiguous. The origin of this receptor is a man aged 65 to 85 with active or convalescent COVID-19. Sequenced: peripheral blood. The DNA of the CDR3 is TGTGCCAGCAGCTTAGGAGAGGGCGGAAACACCATATATTTT. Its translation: CASSLGEGGNTIYF.